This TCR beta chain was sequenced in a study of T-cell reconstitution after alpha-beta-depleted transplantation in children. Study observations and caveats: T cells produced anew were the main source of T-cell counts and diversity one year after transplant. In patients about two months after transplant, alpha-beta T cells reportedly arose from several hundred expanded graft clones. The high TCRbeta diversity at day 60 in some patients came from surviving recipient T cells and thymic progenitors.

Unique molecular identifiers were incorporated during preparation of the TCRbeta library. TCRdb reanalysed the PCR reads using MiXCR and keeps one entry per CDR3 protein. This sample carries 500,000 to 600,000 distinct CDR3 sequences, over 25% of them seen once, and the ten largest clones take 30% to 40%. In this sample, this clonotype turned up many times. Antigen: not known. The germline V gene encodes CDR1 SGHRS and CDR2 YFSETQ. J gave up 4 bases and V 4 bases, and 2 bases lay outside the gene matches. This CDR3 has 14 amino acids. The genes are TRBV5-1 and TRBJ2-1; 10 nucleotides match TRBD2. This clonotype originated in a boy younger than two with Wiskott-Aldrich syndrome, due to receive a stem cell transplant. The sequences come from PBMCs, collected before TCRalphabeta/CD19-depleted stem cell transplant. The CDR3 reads CASSQLAGYNEQFF. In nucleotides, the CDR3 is TGCGCCAGCAGCCAACTAGCGGGGTACAATGAGCAGTTCTTC.